The 13 T cell receptor beta chains listed next were all sequenced from one sample in a study of T-cell memory formation after mild COVID-19. TCRdb re-analysed the 5' RACE reads in MiXCR, keeping a single row per CDR3 protein. Here the sample spans fewer than 300,000 distinct CDR3 sequences, more than 15% being singletons. The sample consisted of PBMCs or a T cell subset sorted from them (not recorded which). These receptors came from a man aged 18 to 30 who had mild COVID-19 (a few samples of this study predate the infection). Cell type and time point are not known.

This clonotype was counted only a few times. The chain recombines TRBV7-9 with TRBJ1-2; a possible D gene is TRBD1 (5 bases). The CDR3 spans 13 residues. Trimming left V 5 bases short and J 6 bases short, with 13 bases between. CDR1 and CDR2 from the germline V gene are SEHNR and FQNEAQ (reference sequence). Here the CDR3 DNA reads TGTGCCAGCAGCCTAGGGGACTTCGATGGCTACACCTTC. Translating it yields CASSLGDFDGYTF.

This clonotype has more than one count but fewer than ten. The rearrangement links TRBV4-2 to TRBJ2-5; D might be TRBD1 (6 bases). The CDR3 consists of 15 residues. Looked up from germline, CDR1 is LGHNA and CDR2 is YNFKEQ. V dropped 3 bases and J dropped 4 bases, with 15 bases sitting between them. The DNA for the CDR3 is TGTGCCAGCAGCCACAGGGGCGGACAGACAGAGACCCAGTACTTC. This encodes CASSHRGGQTETQYF.

There are a few counts of this clonotype. This chain joins TRBV5-1 and TRBJ1-1, with 7 nucleotides matching TRBD1. The V segment lost 0 bases and the J segment 6 bases; nucleotides outside the gene matches: 8. Germline-derived CDR1 and CDR2 are SGHRS and YFSETQ. This CDR3 comprises 15 residues. CDR3 amino acids: CASSLGSGQGAEAFF. As DNA, the CDR3 is TGCGCCAGCAGCTTGGGATCCGGCCAGGGGGCTGAAGCTTTCTTT. Drawing the rest from reference TRBV5-1 and TRBJ1-1, the complete variable domain is KAGVTQTPRYLIKTRGQQVTLSCSPISGHRSVSWYQQTPGQGLQFLFEYFSETQRNKGNFPGRFSGRQFSNSRSEMNVSTLELGDSALYLCASSLGSGQGAEAFFGQGTRLTVV.

The V and J genes are TRBV27 and TRBJ2-7; D is possibly TRBD1 (5 bases). V dropped 6 bases and J dropped 2 bases, with 14 bases sitting between them. Germline V gene sequence: CDR1 MNHEY, CDR2 SMNVEV (reference sequence). This CDR3 has 14 residues. Here the CDR3 DNA reads TGTGCCAGCAGACCGCAGGGAAGCCCCTACGAGCAGTACTTC. It yields the protein CASRPQGSPYEQYF.

This clonotype was observed at least ten times. V and J are TRBV7-6 and TRBJ2-1, with D maybe TRBD2 (5 bases). The CDR3 runs to 15 residues. Germline CDR1 reads SGHVS; CDR2 reads FNYEAQ. Between the trimmed V and J ends, which lost 3 bases and 3 bases, there was a span of 12 bases. The CDR3 sequence is CASSFEASLYNEQFF. The CDR3 nucleotides read TGTGCCAGCAGCTTCGAGGCTAGCCTCTACAATGAGCAGTTCTTC.

The chain joins TRBV4-1 to TRBJ2-2, with 8 nucleotides matching TRBD1. Germline CDR1 and CDR2: MGHRA and YSYEKL. The CDR3 contains 15 residues. After removal of 4 bases from V and 7 bases from J, the junction contained 8 bases not matched to a gene. DNA of the CDR3: TGCGCCAGCAGCCTTACAGGGGGTCGGTTCGGGGAGCTGTTTTTT. Protein product: CASSLTGGRFGELFF.

This clonotype was observed a handful of times. This chain links TRBV6-2 or TRBV6-3 with TRBJ1-2; no reliable D call. The CDR3 sequence is 15 residues long. Trimming removed 4 bases from V and 2 bases from J, with 14 bases in between. The germline CDR1 and CDR2 sequences are MNHEY and SVGEGT. The CDR3 nucleotides read TGTGCCAGCAGTTTACTGGAGGGTGCGAACTATGGCTACACCTTC. The encoded protein is CASSLLEGANYGYTF.

CDR3 coding DNA: TGCAGTGCTAGTCCCGGAAACAGGGCTGGAAAACTGTTTTTT. Translation gives CSASPGNRAGKLFF. J is TRBJ1-4 and V is TRBV20-1, with a tentative D call TRBD1 (6 bases). The ends were cut back, 3 bases at V and 10 bases at J, with 18 bases in the middle. Germline lookup yields CDR1 DFQATT and CDR2 SNEGSKA (reference sequence). The CDR3 has 14 amino acids.

This clonotype has ten or more counts. The rearrangement joins TRBV10-3 to TRBJ2-3; D remains unclear. V was trimmed by 0 bases and J by 0 bases, leaving 7 bases between them. CDR3 length equals 15 residues. In germline, CDR1 is ENHRY, CDR2 SYGVKD. The CDR3 coding sequence is TGTGCCATCAGTGAGTCGGGTGCTAGCACAGATACGCAGTATTTT. It codes for CAISESGASTDTQYF.

This clonotype was counted only a few times. The rearrangement joins TRBV9 to TRBJ1-2; D not resolved. Looked up from germline, CDR1 is SGDLS and CDR2 is YYNGEE. The CDR3 runs to 15 residues. Trimming shortened V by 0 bases and J by 8 bases, and 17 bases separated the two germline ends. As DNA, the CDR3 is TGTGCCAGCAGCGTAGCTACCGCAGGACCCGGCGGCTACACCTTC. This encodes CASSVATAGPGGYTF.

The sample holds a few counts of this clonotype. This chain's CDR3 is CSVEKGTPADGYTF. The CDR3 region has the DNA TGCAGCGTTGAAAAGGGGACCCCCGCGGATGGCTACACCTTC. This chain uses TRBV29-1 with TRBJ1-2, with D maybe TRBD1 (5 bases). Germline V gene data show CDR1 as SQVTM and CDR2 as ANQGSEA. Trimming pared 2 bases from V and 6 bases from J, leaving 16 bases between. The CDR3 is 14 amino acids. Full variable domain (remainder filled in from reference TRBV29-1 and TRBJ1-2): SAVISQKPSRDICQRGTSLTIQCQVDSQVTMMFWYRQQPGQSLTLIATANQGSEATYESGFVIDKFPISRPNLTFSTLTVSNMSPEDSSIYLCSVEKGTPADGYTFGSGTRLTVV.

This clonotype was found a few times. The chain carries TRBV6-2 or TRBV6-3 and TRBJ2-3; weak D call: TRBD2 (6 bases). This CDR3 is built from 15 residues. In germline, CDR1 is MNHEY, CDR2 SVGEGT. Trimming pared 0 bases from V and 5 bases from J, leaving 12 bases between. In DNA form, the CDR3 reads TGTGCCAGCAGTTACTCGCAGAGGAGGGGAGATACGCAGTATTTT. Residues: CASSYSQRRGDTQYF.

This rearrangement joins TRBV28 to TRBJ2-1; 12 positions match TRBD1. V was clipped by 6 bases and J by 7 bases; unmatched bases: 10. This CDR3 region has 16 residues. CDR1 is MDHEN and CDR2 is SYDVKM in the germline V gene. The CDR3 sequence is CASSYPGQGAMNEQFF. The DNA for the CDR3 is TGTGCCAGCAGCTACCCGGGACAGGGGGCAATGAATGAGCAGTTCTTC. The variable domain in full, completed from reference TRBV28 and TRBJ2-1, reads DVKVTQSSRYLVKRTGEKVFLECVQDMDHENMFWYRQDPGLGLRLIYFSYDVKMKEKGDIPEGYSVSREKKERFSLILESASTNQTSMYLCASSYPGQGAMNEQFFGPGTRLTVL.